The rows below give T cell receptor beta chains drawn from one sample of a study of cytomegalovirus exposure and HLA in healthy donors. Data came from immunoSEQ multiplex PCR; TCRdb stores just in-frame clones and leaves some out. The data show around 140,000 clones, 60% to 75% seen once. The sequenced sample consisted of PBMCs. The origin of the receptors is a man aged 25-45 years in good health and CMV-seronegative. Both conserved end residues are part of each CDR3. Fields, in order: D gene, clone size, V gene, J gene, CDR3 DNA, CDR3 protein. A D gene is named only where the DNA matches it firmly. Size is stated for part of the rows, as once, few or many counts, or as a class when the clone is expanded.

D gene: TRBD2
clone size: NA
V gene: TRBV11-2
J gene: TRBJ2-7
CDR3 DNA: TGTGCCAGCAGCAGGCGACCCGGGACTAGCGGGATCCCCGAGCAGTACTTC
CDR3 protein: CASSRRPGTSGIPEQYF

D gene: TRBD1
clone size: NA
V gene: TRBV5-1
J gene: TRBJ1-1
CDR3 DNA: TGCGCCAGCAGCCGGACAGGGGAGATAGACACTGAAGCTTTCTTT
CDR3 protein: CASSRTGEIDTEAFF

D gene: TRBD1
clone size: NA
V gene: TRBV6-1
J gene: TRBJ1-4
CDR3 DNA: TGTGCCAGCAGTGGCCGCCTGGGACAGGGGGGTGAAAAACTGTTTTTT
CDR3 protein: CASSGRLGQGGEKLFF

D gene: NA
clone size: NA
V gene: TRBV11-3
J gene: TRBJ2-1
CDR3 DNA: TGTGCCAGCAGCCCGACAGCTGGACAGACCTACAATGAGCAGTTCTTC
CDR3 protein: CASSPTAGQTYNEQFF

D gene: NA
clone size: NA
V gene: TRBV5-1
J gene: TRBJ1-2
CDR3 DNA: TGCGCCAGCAGCTTCTCGGACAGAAAGGGCTACACCTTC
CDR3 protein: CASSFSDRKGYTF

D gene: NA
clone size: once
V gene: TRBV2
J gene: TRBJ1-1
CDR3 DNA: TGTGCCAACAGTGCAGGCGATAACACTGAAGCTTTCTTT
CDR3 protein: CANSAGDNTEAFF

D gene: NA
clone size: NA
V gene: TRBV30
J gene: TRBJ2-2
CDR3 DNA: TGTGCCTGGACCGCGGGGGCGGACACCGGGGAGCTGTTTTTT
CDR3 protein: CAWTAGADTGELFF

D gene: TRBD1
clone size: NA
V gene: TRBV7-9
J gene: TRBJ1-2
CDR3 DNA: TGTGCCAGCAGCCCCGGGACAGGGGACTATGGCTACACCTTC
CDR3 protein: CASSPGTGDYGYTF

D gene: TRBD1
clone size: many
V gene: TRBV6-6
J gene: TRBJ2-7
CDR3 DNA: TGTGCCAGCAGTTACTCGAGTCAGGGGGCAGGCGAGCAGTACTTC
CDR3 protein: CASSYSSQGAGEQYF

D gene: TRBD2
clone size: NA
V gene: TRBV5-4
J gene: TRBJ2-3
CDR3 DNA: TGTGCCAGCAGCACGACTAGCGGGAGAATCCTTGGCACAGATACGCAGTATTTT
CDR3 protein: CASSTTSGRILGTDTQYF

D gene: TRBD1
clone size: NA
V gene: TRBV11-2
J gene: TRBJ2-7
CDR3 DNA: TGTGCCAGCAGTTCCACGACAGGGGCCGAATACGAGCAGTACTTC
CDR3 protein: CASSSTTGAEYEQYF

D gene: NA
clone size: NA
V gene: TRBV18
J gene: TRBJ1-5
CDR3 DNA: TGTGCCAGCTCACCACCGAACAGGGCAGGGAGCAATCAGCCCCAGCATTTT
CDR3 protein: CASSPPNRAGSNQPQHF

D gene: NA
clone size: NA
V gene: TRBV10-3
J gene: TRBJ1-5
CDR3 DNA: TGTGCCATCAGCGGATCCGACAGGAATCAGCCCCAGCATTTT
CDR3 protein: CAISGSDRNQPQHF

D gene: NA
clone size: few
V gene: TRBV28
J gene: TRBJ2-7
CDR3 DNA: TGTGCCAGCAGCTTGGTGGGGCAGGGTTCCCACGAGCAGTACTTC
CDR3 protein: CASSLVGQGSHEQYF

D gene: NA
clone size: few
V gene: TRBV11-1
J gene: TRBJ2-7
CDR3 DNA: TGTGCCAGCAGACCAACAGGGCCCTCCTACGAGCAGTACTTC
CDR3 protein: CASRPTGPSYEQYF

D gene: TRBD2
clone size: NA
V gene: TRBV11-2
J gene: TRBJ2-5
CDR3 DNA: TGTGCCAGCAGCCAACGGACTAGCGGGGGGGTCGAGACCCAGTACTTC
CDR3 protein: CASSQRTSGGVETQYF

D gene: NA
clone size: NA
V gene: TRBV7-9
J gene: TRBJ1-1
CDR3 DNA: TGTGCCAGCAGCTTAAGTTTCGGCGGGGGGGGTACTGAAGCTTTCTTT
CDR3 protein: CASSLSFGGGGTEAFF

D gene: TRBD2
clone size: NA
V gene: TRBV7-8
J gene: TRBJ2-1
CDR3 DNA: TGTGCCAGCAGCTTAGCGCGGGCTAGCGGGGGATATGAGCAGTTCTTC
CDR3 protein: CASSLARASGGYEQFF

D gene: NA
clone size: NA
V gene: TRBV6-1
J gene: TRBJ1-3
CDR3 DNA: TGTGCCAGCAGTTTCGAGGCTGGAAACACCATATATTTT
CDR3 protein: CASSFEAGNTIYF

D gene: TRBD2
clone size: NA
V gene: TRBV19
J gene: TRBJ2-3
CDR3 DNA: TGTGCCAGTACCCGCGCTAGCGGGAGCGGCGGCACAGATACGCAGTATTTT
CDR3 protein: CASTRASGSGGTDTQYF

D gene: NA
clone size: NA
V gene: TRBV5-1
J gene: TRBJ1-5
CDR3 DNA: TGCGCCAGCAGCGAACAACCACGCGGCCCCCAGCATTTT
CDR3 protein: CASSEQPRGPQHF

D gene: TRBD1
clone size: few
V gene: TRBV30
J gene: TRBJ2-4
CDR3 DNA: TGTGCCTGGAGTCACCGCCGGGACAGGGGGTTGGGATGGGACAAAAACAGTCAGTACTTC
CDR3 protein: CAWSHRRDRGLGWDKNSQYF

D gene: NA
clone size: NA
V gene: TRBV7-9
J gene: TRBJ1-4
CDR3 DNA: TGTGCTACCGGTCCAGAAAAACTGTTTTTT
CDR3 protein: CATGPEKLFF

D gene: TRBD2
clone size: NA
V gene: TRBV7-9
J gene: TRBJ2-5
CDR3 DNA: TGTTCCAGCAGCCCTAGACTAGCGGGGGTCCAAGAGACCCAGTACTTC
CDR3 protein: CSSSPRLAGVQETQYF

D gene: NA
clone size: few
V gene: TRBV29-1
J gene: TRBJ1-4
CDR3 DNA: TGCAGCGCCGTCGCTAGGGAGGCTGAAAAACTGTTTTTT
CDR3 protein: CSAVAREAEKLFF

D gene: NA
clone size: few
V gene: TRBV10-2
J gene: TRBJ1-1
CDR3 DNA: TGCGCCAGCAGTGAGGGGGCTCCGAACACTGAAGCTTTCTTT
CDR3 protein: CASSEGAPNTEAFF

D gene: TRBD2
clone size: NA
V gene: TRBV5-6
J gene: TRBJ2-1
CDR3 DNA: TGTGCCAGCAGCTTGGGGGGGGGCTCCTACAATGAGCAGTTCTTC
CDR3 protein: CASSLGGGSYNEQFF

D gene: TRBD1
clone size: NA
V gene: TRBV6-1
J gene: TRBJ1-2
CDR3 DNA: TGTGCCAGCAGCGAAAGGGGGCAGGACTATGGCTACACCTTC
CDR3 protein: CASSERGQDYGYTF

D gene: TRBD1
clone size: NA
V gene: TRBV28
J gene: TRBJ1-2
CDR3 DNA: TGTGCCAGCAGTTTGGACAGGGATTACTATGGCTACACCTTC
CDR3 protein: CASSLDRDYYGYTF

D gene: NA
clone size: NA
V gene: TRBV6-1
J gene: TRBJ2-1
CDR3 DNA: TGTGCCAGCAGTGCTGGCTTGTCCTACAATGAGCAGTTCTTC
CDR3 protein: CASSAGLSYNEQFF

D gene: TRBD2
clone size: NA
V gene: TRBV19
J gene: TRBJ2-1
CDR3 DNA: TGTGCCAGTAGTATGACTAGCGGGAACAATGAGCAGTTCTTC
CDR3 protein: CASSMTSGNNEQFF

D gene: NA
clone size: NA
V gene: TRBV6-6
J gene: TRBJ1-1
CDR3 DNA: TGTGCCGGACATCAGGCGAACACTGAAGCTTTCTTT
CDR3 protein: CAGHQANTEAFF

D gene: TRBD1
clone size: once
V gene: TRBV9
J gene: TRBJ1-2
CDR3 DNA: TGTGCCAGCAGCCCGTCGGGACAGGGTGGGTATGGCTACACCTTC
CDR3 protein: CASSPSGQGGYGYTF

D gene: TRBD2
clone size: NA
V gene: TRBV4-1
J gene: TRBJ2-3
CDR3 DNA: TGCGCCAGCAGCCTCCCAAACGTGGGACTAGCGGGGGGCACAGATACGCAGTATTTT
CDR3 protein: CASSLPNVGLAGGTDTQYF

D gene: TRBD2
clone size: once
V gene: TRBV29-1
J gene: TRBJ2-3
CDR3 DNA: TGCAGCGTCTCCCCCCTGTATCTAGCGGGAGTTGGTACAGATACGCAGTATTTT
CDR3 protein: CSVSPLYLAGVGTDTQYF

D gene: TRBD2
clone size: few
V gene: TRBV5-1
J gene: TRBJ2-5
CDR3 DNA: TGCGCCAGCAGCCCCACGAATGCGGGAGGGTACCAAGAGACCCAGTACTTC
CDR3 protein: CASSPTNAGGYQETQYF

D gene: NA
clone size: NA
V gene: TRBV15
J gene: TRBJ2-7
CDR3 DNA: TGTGCCACCAGCAGGGCACGAGGGGAGCAGTACTTC
CDR3 protein: CATSRARGEQYF

D gene: NA
clone size: NA
V gene: TRBV11-2
J gene: TRBJ2-7
CDR3 DNA: TGTGCCAGCAGCCTAAACTTTGTATACGAGCAGTACTTC
CDR3 protein: CASSLNFVYEQYF

D gene: TRBD1
clone size: few
V gene: TRBV5-1
J gene: TRBJ1-1
CDR3 DNA: TGCGCCAGCAGCTTGAGGCCCGGGACAGGGAACACTGAAGCTTTCTTT
CDR3 protein: CASSLRPGTGNTEAFF

D gene: NA
clone size: NA
V gene: TRBV12-5
J gene: TRBJ2-1
CDR3 DNA: TGTGCTAGTGGTTCATACAATGAGCAGTTCTTC
CDR3 protein: CASGSYNEQFF

D gene: NA
clone size: NA
V gene: TRBV28
J gene: TRBJ1-1
CDR3 DNA: TGTGCCAGCAACAGCAGAACACCGAACACTGAAGCTTTCTTT
CDR3 protein: CASNSRTPNTEAFF

D gene: NA
clone size: NA
V gene: TRBV6-5
J gene: TRBJ1-2
CDR3 DNA: TGTGCCAGCAGTTGGGCAGGGGAGGGCTACACCTTC
CDR3 protein: CASSWAGEGYTF

D gene: TRBD1
clone size: NA
V gene: TRBV5-6
J gene: TRBJ1-5
CDR3 DNA: TGTGCCCGCCGGGACAGGGGCGGACCCCAGCATTTT
CDR3 protein: CARRDRGGPQHF

D gene: NA
clone size: few
V gene: TRBV19
J gene: TRBJ2-5
CDR3 DNA: TGTGCCAGTAGCGACTCCGCGGAGACCCAGTACTTC
CDR3 protein: CASSDSAETQYF

D gene: TRBD1
clone size: NA
V gene: TRBV9
J gene: TRBJ1-4
CDR3 DNA: TGTGCCAGCAGCGTAGAGGGACAGCGTAATGAAAAACTGTTTTTT
CDR3 protein: CASSVEGQRNEKLFF

D gene: NA
clone size: NA
V gene: TRBV18
J gene: TRBJ1-1
CDR3 DNA: TGTGCCAGCTCACCGTATCAGGGGAGACGGGGTGAAGCTTTCTTT
CDR3 protein: CASSPYQGRRGEAFF

D gene: NA
clone size: NA
V gene: TRBV5-8
J gene: TRBJ1-5
CDR3 DNA: TGTGCCAGCAGCAGTTACGGTGGAGGGGTTGGCAATCAGCCCCAGCATTTT
CDR3 protein: CASSSYGGGVGNQPQHF

D gene: NA
clone size: few
V gene: TRBV5-1
J gene: TRBJ1-2
CDR3 DNA: TGCGCCAGCAGCTTGTCGGGTACCGCTGATGGCTACACCTTC
CDR3 protein: CASSLSGTADGYTF

D gene: NA
clone size: NA
V gene: TRBV7-9
J gene: TRBJ1-2
CDR3 DNA: TGTTCCAGCAGCTTAGGTCTACGTGGTGCAGGCTCCCCGTTTGACTACACCTTC
CDR3 protein: CSSSLGLRGAGSPFDYTF

D gene: NA
clone size: NA
V gene: TRBV5-4
J gene: TRBJ2-5
CDR3 DNA: TGTGCCAGCAGCTTGGCGGGGGGCGAAGAGACCCAGTACTTC
CDR3 protein: CASSLAGGEETQYF

D gene: TRBD1
clone size: NA
V gene: TRBV11-2
J gene: TRBJ1-1
CDR3 DNA: TGTGCCAGCAGCCGACAGGGGGAGCACACTGAAGCTTTCTTT
CDR3 protein: CASSRQGEHTEAFF

D gene: TRBD1
clone size: once
V gene: TRBV5-4
J gene: TRBJ1-2
CDR3 DNA: TGTGCCAGCAGCAATACAGGGGGTGGTGGCTACACCTTC
CDR3 protein: CASSNTGGGGYTF

D gene: NA
clone size: NA
V gene: TRBV7-9
J gene: TRBJ1-2
CDR3 DNA: TGTGCCAGCAGCTTAGCCTTTAGTAACTATGGCTACACCTTC
CDR3 protein: CASSLAFSNYGYTF

D gene: NA
clone size: NA
V gene: TRBV30
J gene: TRBJ2-1
CDR3 DNA: TGTGCCTGGAGTGCAAGGAGGACCCATGAGCAGTTCTTC
CDR3 protein: CAWSARRTHEQFF

D gene: NA
clone size: NA
V gene: TRBV5-1
J gene: TRBJ2-1
CDR3 DNA: TGCGCCAGCAGCTTGGTTAGTACCCATGAGCAGTTCTTC
CDR3 protein: CASSLVSTHEQFF

D gene: TRBD2
clone size: NA
V gene: TRBV5-1
J gene: TRBJ2-5
CDR3 DNA: TGCGCCAACCCGATGACTAGCGGGGGGAAGACCCAGTACTTC
CDR3 protein: CANPMTSGGKTQYF

D gene: NA
clone size: NA
V gene: TRBV19
J gene: TRBJ2-5
CDR3 DNA: TGTGCCAGTAGTATACAGGGGCCCGGGGAGACCCAGTACTTC
CDR3 protein: CASSIQGPGETQYF